The entry that follows covers one TCR beta chain sequence. In this CDR3 the conserved last residue, phenylalanine or tryptophan, is missing, so a read error is likely. This CDR3 comprises 14 residues. Germline-derived CDR1 and CDR2 are DFQATT and SNEGSKA (reference sequence). The J segment lost 5 bases and the V segment lost 5 bases, leaving 6 bases of the junction unmatched. An input of about 0.45 to 1 ug of RNA was subjected to reverse transcription using random hexamers. TCRdb re-called the immunoSEQ multiplex PCR reads through MiXCR, storing one row per CDR3 protein. In the table there are about 140,000 distinct CDR3 sequences, roughly 95% of which are singletons. The sample is drawn from a study of CD8 T cells in Susac syndrome.

Specimen: CD4+ T cells from PBMCs. This receptor was obtained from a human donor with multiple sclerosis. This chain uses TRBV20-1 with TRBJ2-5; TRBD2 matches 12 bases. DNA for the CDR3: TGCAGTGCTCAACAAGGACTAGCGGGGGAGACCCAGTACTTA. This codes for CSAQQGLAGETQYL.